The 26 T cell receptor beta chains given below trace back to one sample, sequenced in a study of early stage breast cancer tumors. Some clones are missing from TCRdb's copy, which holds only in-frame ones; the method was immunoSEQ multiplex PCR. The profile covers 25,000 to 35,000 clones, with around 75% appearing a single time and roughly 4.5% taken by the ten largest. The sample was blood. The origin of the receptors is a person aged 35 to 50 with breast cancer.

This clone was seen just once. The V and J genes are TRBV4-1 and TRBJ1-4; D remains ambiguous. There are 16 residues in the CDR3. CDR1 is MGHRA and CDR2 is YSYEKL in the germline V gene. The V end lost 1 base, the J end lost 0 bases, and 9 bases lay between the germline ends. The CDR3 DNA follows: TGCGCCAGCAGCCAAGTTCACAGCTCAACTAATGAAAAACTGTTTTTT. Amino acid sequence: CASSQVHSSTNEKLFF.

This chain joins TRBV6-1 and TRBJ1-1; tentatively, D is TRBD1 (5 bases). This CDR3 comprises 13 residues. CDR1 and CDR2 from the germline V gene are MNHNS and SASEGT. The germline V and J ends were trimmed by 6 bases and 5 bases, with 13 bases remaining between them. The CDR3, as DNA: TGTGCCAGCAGGCGTCTGGGGGTGACTGAAGCTTTCTTT. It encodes CASRRLGVTEAFF.

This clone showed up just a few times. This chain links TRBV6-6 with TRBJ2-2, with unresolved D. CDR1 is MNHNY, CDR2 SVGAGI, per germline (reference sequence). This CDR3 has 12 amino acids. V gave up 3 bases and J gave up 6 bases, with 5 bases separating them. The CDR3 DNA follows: TGTGCCAGCAGTTATAGGGCCGGGGAGCTGTTTTTT. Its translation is CASSYRAGELFF.

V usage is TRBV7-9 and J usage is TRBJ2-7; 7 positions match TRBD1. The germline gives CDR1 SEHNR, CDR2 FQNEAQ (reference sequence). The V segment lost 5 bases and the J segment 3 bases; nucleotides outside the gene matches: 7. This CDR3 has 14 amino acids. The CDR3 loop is CASSELGQDYEQYF. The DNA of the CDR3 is TGTGCCAGCAGCGAACTCGGACAGGACTACGAGCAGTACTTC.

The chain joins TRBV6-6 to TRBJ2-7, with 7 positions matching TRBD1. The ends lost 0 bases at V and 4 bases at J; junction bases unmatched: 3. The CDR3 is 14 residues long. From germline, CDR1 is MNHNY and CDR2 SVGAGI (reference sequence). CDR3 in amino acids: CASSYSGQSYEQYF. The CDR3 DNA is TGTGCCAGCAGTTACTCGGGACAGAGTTACGAGCAGTACTTC.

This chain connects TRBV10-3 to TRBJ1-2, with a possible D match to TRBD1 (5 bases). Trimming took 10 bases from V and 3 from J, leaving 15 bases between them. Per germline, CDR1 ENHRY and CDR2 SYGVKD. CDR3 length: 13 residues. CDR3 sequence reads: CATLGQGYYGYTF. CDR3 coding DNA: TGTGCCACCTTGGGGCAGGGATACTATGGCTACACCTTC.

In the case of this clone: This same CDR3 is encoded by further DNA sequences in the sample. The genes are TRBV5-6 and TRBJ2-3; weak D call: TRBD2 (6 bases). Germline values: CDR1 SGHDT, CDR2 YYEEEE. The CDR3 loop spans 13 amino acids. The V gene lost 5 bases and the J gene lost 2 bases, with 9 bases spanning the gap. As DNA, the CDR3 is TGTGCCAGCAGGCGGGACCTCACAGATACGCAGTATTTT. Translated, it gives CASRRDLTDTQYF.

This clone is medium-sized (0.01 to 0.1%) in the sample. In DNA form, the CDR3 reads TGTGCCAGCAGCGAGACAGGGAATGGGCAGCCCCAGCATTTT. Encoded protein: CASSETGNGQPQHF. The rearrangement uses TRBV7-6 and TRBJ1-5; 7 bases line up with TRBD1. In germline, CDR1 is SGHVS, CDR2 FNYEAQ. The CDR3 totals 14 residues. V lost 5 bases to trimming and J lost 7 bases; unmatched junction nucleotides: 8.

The CDR3, as DNA: TGTGCCAGCTTGAACAGCGACTCCTACGAGCAGTACTTC. Translating gives CASLNSDSYEQYF. The chain couples TRBV27 to TRBJ2-7; D call uncertain. The CDR3 is 13 residues long. Germline V CDR1 and CDR2: MNHEY, SMNVEV (reference sequence). The V gene lost 8 bases and the J gene lost 0 bases, with 11 bases spanning the gap.

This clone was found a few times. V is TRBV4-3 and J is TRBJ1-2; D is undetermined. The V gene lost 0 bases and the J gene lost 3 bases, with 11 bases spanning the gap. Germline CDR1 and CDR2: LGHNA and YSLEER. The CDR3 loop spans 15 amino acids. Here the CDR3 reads CASSQDLQADYGYTF. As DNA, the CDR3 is TGCGCCAGCAGCCAAGATTTGCAAGCAGACTATGGCTACACCTTC.

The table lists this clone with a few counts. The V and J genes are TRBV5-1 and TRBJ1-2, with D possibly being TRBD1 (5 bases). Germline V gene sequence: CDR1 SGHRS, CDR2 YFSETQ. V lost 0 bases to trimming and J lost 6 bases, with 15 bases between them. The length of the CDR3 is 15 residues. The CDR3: CASSLASGVLDGYTF. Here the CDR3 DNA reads TGCGCCAGCAGCTTGGCCTCGGGGGTACTCGATGGCTACACCTTC.

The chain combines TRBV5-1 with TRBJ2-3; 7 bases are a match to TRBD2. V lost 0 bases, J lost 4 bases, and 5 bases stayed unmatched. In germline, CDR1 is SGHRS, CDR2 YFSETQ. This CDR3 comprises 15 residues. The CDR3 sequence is CASSLEGREPDTQYF. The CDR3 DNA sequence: TGCGCCAGCAGCTTGGAGGGGCGGGAGCCAGATACGCAGTATTTT.

The CDR3 nucleotides are TGCAGCGTTGAAGAGGCTGCTAGCGGGGAGATGTACGAGCAGTACTTC. Encoded protein: CSVEEAASGEMYEQYF. The rearrangement uses TRBV29-1 and TRBJ2-7; 9 bases match TRBD2. V was clipped by 0 bases and J by 4 bases; unmatched bases: 10. The CDR3 contains 16 residues. The V gene's germline CDR1 is SQVTM and CDR2 ANQGSEA.

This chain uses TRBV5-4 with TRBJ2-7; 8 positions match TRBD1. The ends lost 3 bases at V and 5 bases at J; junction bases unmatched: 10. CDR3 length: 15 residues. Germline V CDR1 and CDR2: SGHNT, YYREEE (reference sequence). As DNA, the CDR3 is TGTGCCAGCAGCTCCCGTGACAGGGGCCAAGACGAGCAGTACTTC. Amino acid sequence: CASSSRDRGQDEQYF.

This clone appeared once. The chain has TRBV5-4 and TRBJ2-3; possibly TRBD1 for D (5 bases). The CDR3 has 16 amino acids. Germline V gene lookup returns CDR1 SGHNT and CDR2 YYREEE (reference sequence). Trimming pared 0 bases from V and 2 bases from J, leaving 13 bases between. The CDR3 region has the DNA TGTGCCAGCAGCTTGGCCCGAGACAGTTTCACAGATACGCAGTATTTT. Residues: CASSLARDSFTDTQYF. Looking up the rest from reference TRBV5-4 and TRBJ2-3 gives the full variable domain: ETGVTQSPTHLIKTRGQQVTLRCSSQSGHNTVSWYQQALGQGPQFIFQYYREEENGRGNFPPRFSGLQFPNYSSELNVNALELDDSALYLCASSLARDSFTDTQYFGPGTRLTVL.

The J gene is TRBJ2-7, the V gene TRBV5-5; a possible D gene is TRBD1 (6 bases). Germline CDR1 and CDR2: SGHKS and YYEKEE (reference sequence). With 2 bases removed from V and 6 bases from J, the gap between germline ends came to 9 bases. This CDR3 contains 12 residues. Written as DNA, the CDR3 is TGTGCCAGCAGCTTCCTAGGGGGCGAGCAGTACTTC. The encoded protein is CASSFLGGEQYF.

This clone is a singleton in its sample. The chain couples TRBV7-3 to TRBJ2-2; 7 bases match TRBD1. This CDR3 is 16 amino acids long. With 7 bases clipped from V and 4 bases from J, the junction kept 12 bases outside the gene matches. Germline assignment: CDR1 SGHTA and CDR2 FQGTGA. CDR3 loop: CASTQGNRGGTGELFF. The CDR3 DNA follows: TGTGCCAGCACCCAAGGAAACAGGGGTGGCACCGGGGAGCTGTTTTTT.

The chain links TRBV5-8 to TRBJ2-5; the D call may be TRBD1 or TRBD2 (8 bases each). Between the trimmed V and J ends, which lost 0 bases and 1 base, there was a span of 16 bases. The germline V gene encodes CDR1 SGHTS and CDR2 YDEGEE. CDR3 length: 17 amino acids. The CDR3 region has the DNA TGTGCCAGCAGCTTGGGGACAGGGACTAGGTTCCAAGAGACCCAGTACTTC. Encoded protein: CASSLGTGTRFQETQYF.

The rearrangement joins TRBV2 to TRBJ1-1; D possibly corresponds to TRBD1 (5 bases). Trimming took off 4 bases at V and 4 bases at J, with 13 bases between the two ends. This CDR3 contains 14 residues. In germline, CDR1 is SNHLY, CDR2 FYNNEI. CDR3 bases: TGTGCCAGCAGTGGGAGGGAGGGGATCACTGAAGCTTTCTTT. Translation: CASSGREGITEAFF.

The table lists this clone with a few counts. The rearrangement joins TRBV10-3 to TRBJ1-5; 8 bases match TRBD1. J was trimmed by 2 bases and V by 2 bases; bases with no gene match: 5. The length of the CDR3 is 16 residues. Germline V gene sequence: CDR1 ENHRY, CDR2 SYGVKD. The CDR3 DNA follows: TGTGCCATCAGTGAGGACAGGGGAAATGGCAATCAGCCCCAGCATTTT. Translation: CAISEDRGNGNQPQHF.

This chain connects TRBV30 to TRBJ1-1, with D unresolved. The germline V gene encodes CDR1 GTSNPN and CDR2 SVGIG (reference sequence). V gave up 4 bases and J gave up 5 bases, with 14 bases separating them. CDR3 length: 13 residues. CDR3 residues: CAWTSDGGTEAFF. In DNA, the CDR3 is TGTGCCTGGACCTCGGACGGAGGGACTGAAGCTTTCTTT.

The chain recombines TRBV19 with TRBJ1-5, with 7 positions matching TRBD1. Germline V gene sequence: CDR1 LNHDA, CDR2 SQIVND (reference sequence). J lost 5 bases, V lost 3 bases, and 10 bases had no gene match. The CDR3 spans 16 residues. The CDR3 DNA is TGTGCCAGTAGTATCCAGTGGGACAGTTTATATCAGCCCCAGCATTTT. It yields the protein CASSIQWDSLYQPQHF.

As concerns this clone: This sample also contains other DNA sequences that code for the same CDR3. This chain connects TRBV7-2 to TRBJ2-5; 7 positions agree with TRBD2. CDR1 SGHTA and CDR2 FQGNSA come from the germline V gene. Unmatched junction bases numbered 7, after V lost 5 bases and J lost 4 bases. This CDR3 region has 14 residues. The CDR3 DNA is TGTGCCAGCAGCCTGGTCGGGGGGACAGAGACCCAGTACTTC. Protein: CASSLVGGTETQYF.

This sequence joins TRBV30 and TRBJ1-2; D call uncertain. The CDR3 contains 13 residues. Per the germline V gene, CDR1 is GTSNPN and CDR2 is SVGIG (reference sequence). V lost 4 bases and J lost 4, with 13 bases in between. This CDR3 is CAWKQVLGYGYTF. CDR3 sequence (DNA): TGTGCCTGGAAGCAGGTCCTGGGCTATGGCTACACCTTC.

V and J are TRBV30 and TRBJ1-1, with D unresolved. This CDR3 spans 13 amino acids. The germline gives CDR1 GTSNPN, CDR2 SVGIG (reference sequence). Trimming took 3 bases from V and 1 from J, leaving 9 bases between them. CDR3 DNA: TGTGCCTGGAGAGCCGCATCGAACACTGAAGCTTTCTTT. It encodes CAWRAASNTEAFF.

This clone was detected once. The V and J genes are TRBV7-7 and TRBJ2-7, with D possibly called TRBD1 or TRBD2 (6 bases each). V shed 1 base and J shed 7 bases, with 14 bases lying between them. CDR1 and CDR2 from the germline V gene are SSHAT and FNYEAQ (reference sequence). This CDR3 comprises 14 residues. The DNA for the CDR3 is TGTGCCAGCAGCTTAGAGGGGGGCTCGGGGGAGCAGTACTTC. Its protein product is CASSLEGGSGEQYF. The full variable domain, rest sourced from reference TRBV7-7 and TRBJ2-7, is GAGVSQSPRYKVTKRGQDVTLRCDPISSHATLYWYQQALGQGPEFLTYFNYEAQPDKSGLPSDRFSAERPEGSISTLTIQRTEQRDSAMYRCASSLEGGSGEQYFGPGTRLTVT.